These 23 T cell receptor beta chains came from one sample sequenced in a study of T cells in narcolepsy (dated by TCRdb to about 2018). Receptor amplification or capture employed the immunoSEQ multiplex PCR assay. Not all clones reach the TCRdb copy of this immuneACCESS table, which keeps in-frame sequences only. Checked studies attribute under half of the gap to unresolved V genes and leave the rest unexplained. Recorded for this sample are approximately 32,000 clones; roughly 82% of them occurred a single time. The biggest ten clones account for more than 0.9% of the sample. Sequenced material: CD45RA- memory CD4+ T cells from PBMCs. The intended sense of this specimen's cell subset or site label: memory T cells sorted ex vivo from peripheral blood. Every receptor here comes from a human donor with narcolepsy.

The gene calls are TRBV5-1 and TRBJ2-1, with unresolved D. There are 14 residues in the CDR3. V gave up 7 bases and J gave up 0 bases, with 11 bases separating them. Germline V gene lookup returns CDR1 SGHRS and CDR2 YFSETQ. CDR3: CASSLTSSYNEQFF. CDR3 nucleotides: TGCGCCAGCTCACTTACGAGCTCCTACAATGAGCAGTTCTTC.

The V call is TRBV28, the J call TRBJ1-1; D is perhaps TRBD1 (6 bases). The V end lost 6 bases, the J end lost 0 bases, and 20 bases lay between the germline ends. The CDR3 has 17 amino acids. Germline V CDR1 and CDR2: MDHEN, SYDVKM. CDR3: CASRLRGATVLNTEAFF. DNA for the CDR3: TGTGCCAGCAGGCTGAGGGGGGCCACCGTACTGAACACTGAAGCTTTCTTT.

V and J are TRBV6-5 and TRBJ1-1, with 7 bases matching TRBD1. The V gene's germline CDR1 is MNHEY and CDR2 SVGAGI. Trimming cost V 2 bases and J 6 bases; bases outside gene matches: 9. This CDR3 spans 15 amino acids. This CDR3 is CASSYRRGRRSEAFF. In DNA form, the CDR3 reads TGTGCCAGCAGTTACCGGAGGGGGCGACGATCTGAAGCTTTCTTT.

The chain couples TRBV6-1 to TRBJ2-6, with 9 bases fitting TRBD1. The CDR3 contains 14 residues. CDR1 MNHNS and CDR2 SASEGT come from the germline V gene. V shed 6 bases and J 7 bases; nucleotides not matched to a gene: 4. The CDR3 region has the DNA TGTGCCAGCAGCCGACAGGGGGTAGCCAACGTCCTGACTTTC. Protein product: CASSRQGVANVLTF.

The CDR3 protein is CASSPLGSGGNNEQFF. DNA of the CDR3: TGTGCCAGCAGCCCCCTTGGTAGCGGGGGGAACAATGAGCAGTTCTTC. V is TRBV7-9 and J is TRBJ2-1; 10 positions agree with TRBD2. Germline CDR1 and CDR2: SEHNR and FQNEAQ (reference sequence). The CDR3 has 16 residues. Trimming removed 5 bases from V and 5 bases from J; junction bases left unmatched: 9.

The chain uses TRBV28 and TRBJ2-4; 7 bases align to TRBD2. V shed 1 base and J 0 bases; nucleotides not matched to a gene: 12. Per the germline V gene, CDR1 is MDHEN and CDR2 is SYDVKM. This CDR3 spans 19 amino acids. CDR3 nucleotide sequence: TGTGCCAGCAGTTTATACAGGCTCTTCAGCGGGGTAGCCAAAAACATTCAGTACTTC. Protein: CASSLYRLFSGVAKNIQYF.

The chain uses TRBV2 and TRBJ1-2; TRBD1 is a possible D gene (5 bases). The germline V gene has CDR1 SNHLY and CDR2 FYNNEI. The CDR3 contains 14 residues. Trimming removed 2 bases from V and 4 bases from J, with 11 bases in between. The CDR3 is CASSEREGTYGYTF. The CDR3 coding sequence is TGTGCCAGCAGTGAAAGGGAGGGGACCTATGGCTACACCTTC.

The chain is built from TRBV5-4 and TRBJ1-1, with 7 positions matching TRBD1. With 4 bases clipped from V and 5 bases from J, the junction kept 5 bases outside the gene matches. Germline CDR1 is SGHNT and CDR2 is YYREEE (reference sequence). The CDR3 sequence is 13 residues long. The CDR3 sequence is CASSIDRVTEAFF. In DNA, the CDR3 is TGTGCCAGCAGCATCGACAGGGTTACTGAAGCTTTCTTT.

A single count supports this clone. The chain recombines TRBV18 with TRBJ2-7; no definite D call. The V and J ends lost 3 bases and 0 bases respectively, with 12 bases between them. The CDR3 runs to 15 residues. Germline CDR1 KGHSH, CDR2 LQKENI. The CDR3 region is CASSPDTVSSYEQYF. Here the CDR3 DNA reads TGTGCCAGCTCACCCGATACAGTGAGCTCCTACGAGCAGTACTTC.

The V call is TRBV5-6, the J call TRBJ2-7, with unresolved D. V lost 1 base and J 0 bases, leaving 8 bases between the germline ends. CDR3 length: 14 residues. CDR1 is SGHDT, CDR2 YYEEEE, per germline. The CDR3, as DNA: TGTGCCAGCAGCTTGTTCACGGACTCCTACGAGCAGTACTTC. Translated: CASSLFTDSYEQYF.

This sequence joins TRBV27 and TRBJ2-1; possibly TRBD2 for D (6 bases). This CDR3 comprises 15 residues. The V and J ends lost 2 bases and 4 bases respectively, with 12 bases between them. The germline V gene encodes CDR1 MNHEY and CDR2 SMNVEV (reference sequence). This CDR3 is CASSLGLAIYNEQFF. The CDR3 coding sequence is TGTGCCAGCAGTTTAGGCCTAGCGATATACAATGAGCAGTTCTTC.

The V and J genes are TRBV28 and TRBJ1-5; tentatively, D is TRBD1 (5 bases). V was clipped by 6 bases and J by 7 bases, with 16 bases between them. Germline V gene lookup returns CDR1 MDHEN and CDR2 SYDVKM. The CDR3 covers 14 residues. The CDR3 loop reads CASSQGGGMQPQHF. In DNA form, the CDR3 reads TGTGCCAGCAGCCAAGGTGGGGGGATGCAGCCCCAGCATTTT.

This clone was recorded once. This chain connects TRBV4-2 to TRBJ2-3; 11 bases are a match to TRBD2. This CDR3 comprises 18 residues. The germline gives CDR1 LGHNA, CDR2 YNFKEQ. Trimming cost V 0 bases and J 1 base; bases outside gene matches: 6. The CDR3 DNA is TGTGCCAGCAGCCAAGATATGGGACTAGCGGCCGGCACAGATACGCAGTATTTT. Translation gives CASSQDMGLAAGTDTQYF.

The chain is built from TRBV10-3 and TRBJ2-1, with TRBD1 matching 10 bases. There are 13 residues in the CDR3. Germline CDR1 and CDR2: ENHRY and SYGVKD. Trimming cost V 7 bases and J 12 bases; bases outside gene matches: 9. CDR3 loop: CAIMETGGAGQFF. The DNA for the CDR3 is TGTGCCATCATGGAGACAGGGGGCGCCGGGCAGTTCTTC.

This sequence joins TRBV6-6 and TRBJ1-2; D is undetermined. From germline, CDR1 is MNHNY and CDR2 SVGAGI (reference sequence). Trimming left V 0 bases short and J 8 bases short, with 13 bases between. This CDR3 is 14 amino acids long. CDR3 loop: CASSYSWGVRGYTF. CDR3 nucleotides: TGTGCCAGCAGTTACTCGTGGGGAGTTCGCGGCTACACCTTC.

This clone is a singleton in its sample. V usage is TRBV20-1 and J usage is TRBJ2-5; D unclear. Germline values: CDR1 DFQATT, CDR2 SNEGSKA (reference sequence). V dropped 7 bases and J dropped 7 bases, with 13 bases sitting between them. CDR3 length equals 11 residues. The CDR3 spells CSVHKMGTQYF. In nucleotides, the CDR3 is TGCAGTGTCCATAAAATGGGGACCCAGTACTTC.

V is TRBV9 and J is TRBJ2-3; D is perhaps TRBD2 (5 bases). Trimming took 0 bases from V and 2 from J, leaving 13 bases between them. This CDR3 has 16 residues. CDR1 is SGDLS and CDR2 is YYNGEE in the germline V gene. The CDR3 DNA is TGTGCCAGCAGCGTAGGGGGTGGAGCGGACACAGATACGCAGTATTTT. Its translation is CASSVGGGADTDTQYF.

V and J are TRBV6-1 and TRBJ1-4, with unresolved D. CDR1 and CDR2 (germline): MNHNS, SASEGT. Trimming removed 3 bases from V and 7 bases from J, with 15 bases in between. The CDR3 loop spans 15 amino acids. The CDR3 sequence is CASSDSRYFGEKLFF. For the CDR3, the DNA is TGTGCCAGCAGTGATTCTCGGTATTTCGGTGAAAAACTGTTTTTT.

This chain connects TRBV30 to TRBJ1-3; 10 positions match TRBD1. This CDR3 region has 16 residues. Germline V gene lookup returns CDR1 GTSNPN and CDR2 SVGIG (reference sequence). Trimming cost V 4 bases and J 4 bases; bases outside gene matches: 10. CDR3 amino acids: CAWKGDRGSWGNTIYF. CDR3 bases: TGTGCCTGGAAGGGGGACAGGGGTTCGTGGGGAAACACCATATATTTT. The variable domain in full, with the rest retrieved from reference TRBV30 and TRBJ1-3, is SQTIHQWPATLVQPVGSPLSLECTVEGTSNPNLYWYRQAAGRGLQLLFYSVGIGQISSEVPQNLSASRPQDRQFILSSKKLLLSDSGFYLCAWKGDRGSWGNTIYFGEGSWLTVV.

This clone was detected only a few times. The chain links TRBV30 to TRBJ2-7; perhaps TRBD1 as D (6 bases). The CDR3 spans 12 residues. Germline values: CDR1 GTSNPN, CDR2 SVGIG (reference sequence). Trimming stripped 5 bases from V and 2 bases from J, with 10 bases between. The CDR3 reads CAWGGRTYEQYF. The CDR3 DNA is TGTGCCTGGGGGGGCCGGACCTACGAGCAGTACTTC.

The V gene is TRBV5-1, the J gene TRBJ2-1; possible D gene TRBD2, 5 bases. Germline loops: CDR1 SGHRS, CDR2 YFSETQ. CDR3 length: 15 residues. V lost 2 bases, J lost 0 bases, and 9 bases lay in between. The CDR3 DNA is TGCGCCAGCAGCTTTCCGGGGAGCTCCTACAATGAGCAGTTCTTC. It translates to CASSFPGSSYNEQFF.

This rearrangement joins TRBV15 to TRBJ1-3; D is perhaps TRBD1 (6 bases). CDR3 length: 17 residues. CDR1 is LNHNV and CDR2 is YYDKDF in the germline V gene (reference sequence). V lost 1 base and J lost 4, with 17 bases in between. The CDR3 spells CATSRVLGTGTGNTIYF. CDR3 coding DNA: TGTGCCACCAGCAGAGTCCTAGGGACGGGGACAGGAAACACCATATATTTT.

The CDR3 reads CASRAGPTYEQYF. The CDR3 coding sequence is TGTGCCAGCCGAGCTGGGCCAACCTACGAGCAGTACTTC. The chain uses TRBV28 and TRBJ2-7; D call uncertain. Germline V gene data show CDR1 as MDHEN and CDR2 as SYDVKM. The CDR3 sequence is 13 residues long. Trimming removed 8 bases from V and 2 bases from J, with 13 bases in between. The complete variable domain, with remaining parts taken from reference TRBV28 and TRBJ2-7, reads DVKVTQSSRYLVKRTGEKVFLECVQDMDHENMFWYRQDPGLGLRLIYFSYDVKMKEKGDIPEGYSVSREKKERFSLILESASTNQTSMYLCASRAGPTYEQYFGPGTRLTVT.